The 7 T cell receptor beta chains listed next were all sequenced from one sample in a study of cytomegalovirus exposure and HLA in healthy donors (dated by TCRdb to between 2016 and 2019). Library prep was done by the immunoSEQ multiplex PCR assay. A mixture of 60 forward primers for TCR Vbeta segments and 13 reverse primers for TCR Jbeta segments was used in the multiplex PCR. Drawn from immuneACCESS, this table holds only the in-frame rearrangements with V and J called that TCRdb kept. Clones are partly lost; checked studies trace under half to an unresolved V gene and leave the rest unexplained. Counted in this sample were some 110,000 clones; just over 65% of them appeared once. The biggest ten clones account for 1.5% to 1.7% of the sample. The sample comprised PBMCs. These TCRs come from a man between 18 and 29 years old in good health and CMV-seronegative.

The genes are TRBV9 and TRBJ2-1; a possible D gene is TRBD2 (6 bases). The CDR3 spans 16 residues. V dropped 4 bases and J dropped 7 bases, with 21 bases sitting between them. Germline CDR1 and CDR2: SGDLS and YYNGEE. The CDR3 is CASSHELAVMRNEQFF. In nucleotides, the CDR3 is TGTGCCAGCAGCCACGAACTAGCTGTTATGAGGAATGAGCAGTTCTTC. Variable domain in full (rest from reference TRBV9 and TRBJ2-1): DSGVTQTPKHLITATGQRVTLRCSPRSGDLSVYWYQQSLDQGLQFLIQYYNGEERAKGNILERFSAQQFPDLHSELNLSSLELGDSALYFCASSHELAVMRNEQFFGPGTRLTVL.

In this sample, this clone turned up once. The gene calls are TRBV5-1 and TRBJ2-7; D possibly corresponds to TRBD1 (5 bases). Per the germline V gene, CDR1 is SGHRS and CDR2 is YFSETQ. The CDR3 spans 13 residues. Trimming cost V 5 bases and J 0 bases, with 9 bases left between them. The CDR3, as DNA: TGCGCCAGCAGTGCACAGGTCTCCTACGAGCAGTACTTC. Translation: CASSAQVSYEQYF.

The rearrangement links TRBV28 to TRBJ2-5, with TRBD2 matching 12 bases. There are 15 residues in the CDR3. The V gene's germline CDR1 is MDHEN and CDR2 SYDVKM. V trimming: 6 bases; J trimming: 9 bases; junction bases outside the gene matches: 11. This CDR3 is CASRETSGRQKAQYF. As DNA, the CDR3 is TGTGCCAGCAGGGAAACTAGCGGGAGGCAGAAGGCCCAGTACTTC.

V and J are TRBV7-2 and TRBJ1-5, with D perhaps TRBD1 (6 bases). The CDR3 is 15 residues long. V lost 1 base to trimming and J lost 6 bases, with 13 bases between them. CDR1 and CDR2 (germline): SGHTA, FQGNSA. CDR3 in amino acids: CASSLDPGVRQPQHF. The CDR3, as DNA: TGTGCCAGCAGCTTAGACCCAGGGGTGCGTCAGCCCCAGCATTTT. Full variable domain (rest looked up from reference TRBV7-2 and TRBJ1-5): GAGVSQSPSNKVTEKGKDVELRCDPISGHTALYWYRQSLGQGLEFLIYFQGNSAPDKSGLPSDRFSAERTGGSVSTLTIQRTQQEDSAVYLCASSLDPGVRQPQHFGDGTRLSIL.

The J gene is TRBJ2-1, the V gene TRBV14, with TRBD2 matching over 14 bases. CDR3 length: 15 residues. The germline V gene has CDR1 SGHDN and CDR2 FVKESK. The J segment lost 8 bases and the V segment lost 4 bases, leaving 4 bases of the junction unmatched. CDR3 protein: CASSRGLAGGHEQFF. In nucleotides, the CDR3 is TGTGCCAGCAGCCGAGGACTAGCGGGAGGCCATGAGCAGTTCTTC.

The rearrangement links TRBV10-2 to TRBJ1-1, with TRBD1 as a possible D gene (5 bases). Per the germline V gene, CDR1 is WSHSY and CDR2 is SAAADI. Trimming pared 4 bases from V and 4 bases from J, leaving 7 bases between. CDR3 length: 12 amino acids. The CDR3 sequence: CASSGRGTEAFF. The CDR3 DNA sequence: TGCGCCAGCAGTGGGAGGGGCACTGAAGCTTTCTTT.

The V call is TRBV28, the J call TRBJ1-2, with TRBD1 as a possible D gene (5 bases). The CDR3 spans 13 residues. From germline, CDR1 is MDHEN and CDR2 SYDVKM. Trimming pared 6 bases from V and 4 bases from J, leaving 12 bases between. The CDR3 reads CASRSGWSYGYTF. The CDR3 DNA follows: TGTGCCAGCAGGTCAGGGTGGAGCTATGGCTACACCTTC.